This TCR beta chain was found in a study of cytomegalovirus exposure and HLA in healthy donors. Study observations and caveats: Most TCR sequences showed up rarely, but some public TCRs showed up in many donors. Subsequent analysis revealed that first-cohort TCR clusters tended to co-occur in the 120 validation repertoires.

This clone was recorded a few times. What it binds is not known. Sequencing was performed with immunoSEQ multiplex PCR; in TCRdb, only in-frame clones are kept and a portion is missing. The data contain about 140,000 clones, about 90% of them singletons. The germline V gene has CDR1 SGHRS and CDR2 YFSETQ. The CDR3 contains 15 residues. Trimming left V 0 bases short and J 4 bases short, with 13 bases between. The sequencing input was PBMCs. This sequence joins TRBV5-1 and TRBJ2-5, with a weak D call TRBD1 (6 bases). The sequence was collected from a woman aged 18 to 35 in good health and CMV-seropositive. The chain's CDR3 is CASSLDRVVRETQYF. The DNA of the CDR3 is TGCGCCAGCAGCTTGGACAGGGTCGTACGAGAGACCCAGTACTTC.